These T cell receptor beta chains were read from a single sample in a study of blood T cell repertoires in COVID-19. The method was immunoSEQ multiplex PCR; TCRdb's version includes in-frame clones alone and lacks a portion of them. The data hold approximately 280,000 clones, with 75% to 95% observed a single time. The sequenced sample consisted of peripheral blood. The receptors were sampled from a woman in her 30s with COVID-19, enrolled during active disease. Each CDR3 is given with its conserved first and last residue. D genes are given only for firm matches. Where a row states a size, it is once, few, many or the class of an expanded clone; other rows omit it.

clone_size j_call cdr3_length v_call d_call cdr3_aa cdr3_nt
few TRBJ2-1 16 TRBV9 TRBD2 CASSGGTSGNLDEQFF TGTGCCAGCAGCGGAGGGACTAGCGGGAACCTGGATGAGCAGTTCTTC
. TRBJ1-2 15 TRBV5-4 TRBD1 CASSDLGQGAYGYTF TGTGCCAGCAGCGACCTAGGACAGGGGGCCTATGGCTACACCTTC
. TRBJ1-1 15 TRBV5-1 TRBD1 CASSSKTGMNTEAFF TGCGCCAGCAGCTCCAAGACAGGGATGAACACTGAAGCTTTCTTT
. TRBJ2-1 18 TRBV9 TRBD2 CASSVAGAGGSSYNEQFF TGTGCCAGCAGCGTAGCGGGAGCGGGAGGCAGCTCCTACAATGAGCAGTTCTTC
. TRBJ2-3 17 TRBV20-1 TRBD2 CSASRVSGSEGTDTQYF TGCAGTGCTAGTAGGGTTAGCGGGAGCGAGGGCACAGATACGCAGTATTTT
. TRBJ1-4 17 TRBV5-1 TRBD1 CASSLVGTGATNEKLFF TGCGCCAGCAGCTTGGTTGGGACAGGGGCAACTAATGAAAAACTGTTTTTT
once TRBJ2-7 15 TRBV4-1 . CASSQVGGQNYEQYF TGCGCCAGCAGCCAAGTGGGGGGACAGAACTACGAGCAGTACTTC
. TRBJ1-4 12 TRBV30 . CAWSGGVEKLFF TGTGCCTGGAGTGGGGGGGTAGAAAAACTGTTTTTT
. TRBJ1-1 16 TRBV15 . CATSRVPQGSDTEAFF TGTGCCACCAGCAGAGTACCCCAGGGGTCGGACACTGAAGCTTTCTTT
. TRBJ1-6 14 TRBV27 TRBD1 CASSSQGRNSPLHF TGTGCCAGCAGTTCACAGGGGCGTAATTCACCCCTCCACTTT
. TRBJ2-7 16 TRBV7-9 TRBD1 CASSLATGTGKYEQYF TGTGCCAGCAGCTTAGCGACCGGGACAGGGAAATACGAGCAGTACTTC
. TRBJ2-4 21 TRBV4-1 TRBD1 CASSPARTGGAGGLAKNIQYF TGCGCCAGCAGCCCCGCCCGGACAGGGGGGGCGGGAGGCCTAGCCAAAAACATTCAGTACTTC
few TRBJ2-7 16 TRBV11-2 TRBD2 CASSPPGLAGDHEQYF TGTGCCAGCAGCCCTCCGGGACTAGCGGGAGACCACGAGCAGTACTTC
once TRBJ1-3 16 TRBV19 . CASSTTQVPAGNTIYF TGTGCCAGTAGTACCACCCAGGTTCCTGCAGGAAACACCATATATTTT
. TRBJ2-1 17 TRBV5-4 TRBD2 CASSPGSGRSSYNEQFF TGTGCCAGCAGCCCGGGGAGCGGGAGAAGCTCCTACAATGAGCAGTTCTTC
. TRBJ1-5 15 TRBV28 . CASSLYGDSNQPQHF TGTGCCAGCAGTTTGTATGGAGATAGCAATCAGCCCCAGCATTTT
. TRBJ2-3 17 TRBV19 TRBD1 CASSTPDGTGGTDTQYF TGTGCCAGTAGTACCCCTGACGGGACAGGGGGCACAGATACGCAGTATTTT
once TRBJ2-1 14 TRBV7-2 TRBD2 CASSLASGRIEQFF TGTGCCAGCAGCTTAGCCAGCGGGAGAATTGAGCAGTTCTTC
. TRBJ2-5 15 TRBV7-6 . CASSPGQVIRETQYF TGTGCCAGCAGCCCTGGTCAGGTGATCCGGGAGACCCAGTACTTC
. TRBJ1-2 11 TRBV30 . CAWRRDNGYTF TGTGCCTGGAGGAGGGACAATGGCTACACCTTC